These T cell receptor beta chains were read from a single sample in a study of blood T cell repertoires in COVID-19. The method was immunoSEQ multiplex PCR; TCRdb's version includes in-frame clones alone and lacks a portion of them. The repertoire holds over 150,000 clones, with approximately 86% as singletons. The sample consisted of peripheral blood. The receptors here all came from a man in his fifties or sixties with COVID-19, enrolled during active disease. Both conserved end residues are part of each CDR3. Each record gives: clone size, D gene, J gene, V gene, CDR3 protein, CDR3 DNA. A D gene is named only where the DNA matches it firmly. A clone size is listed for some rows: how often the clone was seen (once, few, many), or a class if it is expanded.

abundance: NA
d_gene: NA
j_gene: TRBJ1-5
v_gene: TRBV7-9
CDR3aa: CASSLANSGNQPQHF
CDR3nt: TGTGCCAGCAGCTTAGCGAATTCGGGAAATCAGCCCCAGCATTTT

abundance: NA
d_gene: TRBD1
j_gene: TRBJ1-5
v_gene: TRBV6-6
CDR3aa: CASSRQGARDNQPQHF
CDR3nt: TGTGCCAGCAGTAGACAGGGGGCGCGGGACAATCAGCCCCAGCATTTT

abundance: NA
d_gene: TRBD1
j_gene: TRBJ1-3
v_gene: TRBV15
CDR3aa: CATSRVGDSSGNTIYF
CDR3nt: TGTGCCACCAGCAGAGTTGGGGACAGCTCTGGAAACACCATATATTTT

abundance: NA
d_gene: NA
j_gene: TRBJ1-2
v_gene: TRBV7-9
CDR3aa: CASSLIQGLDGYTF
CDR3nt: TGTGCCAGCAGCTTAATTCAGGGTTTAGATGGCTACACCTTC

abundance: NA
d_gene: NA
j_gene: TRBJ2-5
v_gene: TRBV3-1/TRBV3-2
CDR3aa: CASSQPGEQTQYF
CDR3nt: TGTGCCAGCAGCCAACCGGGAGAACAGACCCAGTACTTC

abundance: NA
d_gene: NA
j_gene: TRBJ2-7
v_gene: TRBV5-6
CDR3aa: CASSLTGNEQYF
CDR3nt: TGTGCCAGCAGCTTAACAGGGAACGAGCAGTACTTC

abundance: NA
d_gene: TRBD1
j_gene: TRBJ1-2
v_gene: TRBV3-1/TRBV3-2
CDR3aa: CASSLTGQGAYGYTF
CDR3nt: TGTGCCAGCAGCCTAACCGGACAGGGGGCTTATGGCTACACCTTC

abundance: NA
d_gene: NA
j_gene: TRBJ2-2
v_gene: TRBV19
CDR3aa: CASSISGNTGELFF
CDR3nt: TGTGCCAGTAGTATTTCAGGGAACACCGGGGAGCTGTTTTTT

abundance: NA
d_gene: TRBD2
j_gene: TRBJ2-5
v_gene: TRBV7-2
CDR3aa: CASSQGLAGGRVRETQYF
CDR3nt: TGTGCCAGCAGCCAAGGACTAGCGGGAGGACGGGTTCGAGAGACCCAGTACTTC

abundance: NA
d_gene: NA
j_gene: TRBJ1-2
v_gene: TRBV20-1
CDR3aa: CSALNDGYTF
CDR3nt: TGCAGTGCCCTTAATGATGGCTACACCTTC

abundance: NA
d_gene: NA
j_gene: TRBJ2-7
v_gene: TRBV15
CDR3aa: CATSRVGVPYEQYF
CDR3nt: TGTGCCACCAGCAGAGTCGGGGTCCCCTACGAGCAGTACTTC

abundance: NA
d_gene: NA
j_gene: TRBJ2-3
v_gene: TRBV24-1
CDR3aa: CATSDWQITDTQYF
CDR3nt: TGTGCCACCAGTGATTGGCAGATCACAGATACGCAGTATTTT

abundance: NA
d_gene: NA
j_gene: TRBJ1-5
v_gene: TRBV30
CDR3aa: CAWSAGGGSQPQHF
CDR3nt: TGTGCCTGGAGTGCCGGGGGTGGGAGTCAGCCCCAGCATTTT

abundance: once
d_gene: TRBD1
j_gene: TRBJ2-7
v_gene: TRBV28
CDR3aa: CASSGTGDLYEQYF
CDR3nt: TGTGCCAGCAGTGGAACAGGGGACCTATACGAGCAGTACTTC

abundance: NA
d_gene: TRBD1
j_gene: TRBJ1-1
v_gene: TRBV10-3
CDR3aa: CAIRTGTGVNTEAFF
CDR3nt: TGTGCCATCAGAACCGGGACAGGAGTTAACACTGAAGCTTTCTTT

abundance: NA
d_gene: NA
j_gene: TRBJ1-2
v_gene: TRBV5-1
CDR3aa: CASSSTGSHYGYTF
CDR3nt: TGCGCCAGCAGCTCCACAGGGTCCCACTATGGCTACACCTTC

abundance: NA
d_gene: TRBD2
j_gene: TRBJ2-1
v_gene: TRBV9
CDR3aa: CASSVSSGVLRGLHEQFF
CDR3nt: TGTGCCAGCAGCGTATCGAGCGGGGTTCTTCGCGGGCTCCATGAGCAGTTCTTC

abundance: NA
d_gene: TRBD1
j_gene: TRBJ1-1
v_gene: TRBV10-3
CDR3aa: CAISGQGSGTEAFF
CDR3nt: TGTGCCATCAGTGGACAGGGGTCGGGCACTGAAGCTTTCTTT

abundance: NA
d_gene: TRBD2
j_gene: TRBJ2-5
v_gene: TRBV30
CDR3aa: CAWSVRLAGGKETQYF
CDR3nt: TGTGCCTGGAGTGTAAGGCTAGCGGGAGGAAAAGAGACCCAGTACTTC

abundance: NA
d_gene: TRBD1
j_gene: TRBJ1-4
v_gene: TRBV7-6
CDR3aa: CASSLETGGTNEKLFF
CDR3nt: TGTGCCAGCAGCTTAGAGACAGGGGGAACTAATGAAAAACTGTTTTTT

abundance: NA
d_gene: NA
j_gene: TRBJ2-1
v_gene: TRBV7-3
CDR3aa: CASSLNSGGTNNEQFF
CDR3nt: TGTGCCAGCAGCTTAAATAGTGGCGGGACGAACAATGAGCAGTTCTTC

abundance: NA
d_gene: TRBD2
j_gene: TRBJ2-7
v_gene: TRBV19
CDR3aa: CASSSGGSSYEQYF
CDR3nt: TGTGCCAGTAGTAGCGGGGGGAGCTCCTACGAGCAGTACTTC

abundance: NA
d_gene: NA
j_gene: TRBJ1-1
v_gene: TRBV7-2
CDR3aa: CASSLPTGLIEAFF
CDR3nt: TGTGCCAGCAGCTTACCGACTGGACTTATTGAAGCTTTCTTT

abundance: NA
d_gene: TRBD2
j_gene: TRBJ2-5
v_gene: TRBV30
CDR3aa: CAWARGLAGGQQETQYF
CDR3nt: TGTGCATGGGCCCGGGGGCTAGCGGGAGGGCAACAAGAGACCCAGTACTTC

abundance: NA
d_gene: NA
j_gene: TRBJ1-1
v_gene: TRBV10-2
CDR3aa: CASSEVGRDSMNTEAFF
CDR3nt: TGCGCCAGCAGTGAAGTCGGCCGGGACTCCATGAACACTGAAGCTTTCTTT

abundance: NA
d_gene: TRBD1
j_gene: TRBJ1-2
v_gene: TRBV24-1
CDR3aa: CATSERAGGGYTF
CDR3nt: TGTGCCACCAGTGAAAGGGCAGGGGGTGGCTACACCTTC

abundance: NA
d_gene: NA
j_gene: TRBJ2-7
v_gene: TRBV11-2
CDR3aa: CASSLGGDLSYEQYF
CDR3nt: TGTGCCAGCAGCTTAGGGGGAGATCTCTCCTACGAGCAGTACTTC

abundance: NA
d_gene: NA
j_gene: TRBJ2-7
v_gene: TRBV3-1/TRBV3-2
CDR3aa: CASSHRGTANVEQYF
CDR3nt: TGTGCCAGCAGCCATCGGGGGACAGCCAACGTCGAGCAGTACTTC

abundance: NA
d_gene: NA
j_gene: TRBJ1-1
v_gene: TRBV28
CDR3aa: CASRLQENTEAFF
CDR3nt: TGTGCCAGCAGACTACAGGAGAACACTGAAGCTTTCTTT

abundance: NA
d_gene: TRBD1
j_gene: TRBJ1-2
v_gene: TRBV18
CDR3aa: CASSPPGDRGGYGYTF
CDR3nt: TGTGCCAGCTCACCACCCGGGGACAGGGGAGGATATGGCTACACCTTC

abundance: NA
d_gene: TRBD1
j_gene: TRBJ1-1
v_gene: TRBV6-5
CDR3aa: CASSTPTGFRTEAFF
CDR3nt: TGTGCCAGCAGTACCCCGACAGGGTTTAGGACTGAAGCTTTCTTT

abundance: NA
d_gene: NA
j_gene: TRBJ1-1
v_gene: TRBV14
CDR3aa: CASSQGPTFLSRMNTEAFF
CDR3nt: TGTGCCAGCAGCCAAGGCCCGACATTTTTAAGTCGTATGAACACTGAAGCTTTCTTT

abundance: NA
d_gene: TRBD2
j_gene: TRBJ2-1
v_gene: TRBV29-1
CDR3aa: CSALGTSGSRGQFF
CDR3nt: TGCAGCGCCCTCGGGACTAGCGGGAGCCGGGGTCAATTCTTC

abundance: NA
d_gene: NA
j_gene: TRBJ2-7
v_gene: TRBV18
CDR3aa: CASSPMGSEQYF
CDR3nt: TGTGCCAGCTCACCCATGGGCTCCGAGCAGTACTTC

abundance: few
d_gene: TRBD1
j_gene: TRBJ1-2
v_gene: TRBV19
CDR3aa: CASSTTLGQGYVGYTF
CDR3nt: TGTGCCAGTAGTACAACCCTGGGACAGGGGTATGTTGGCTACACCTTC

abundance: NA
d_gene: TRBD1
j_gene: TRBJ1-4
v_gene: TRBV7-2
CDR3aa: CASSPRTGINEKLFF
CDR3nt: TGTGCCAGCAGCCCCCGGACAGGGATTAATGAAAAACTGTTTTTT

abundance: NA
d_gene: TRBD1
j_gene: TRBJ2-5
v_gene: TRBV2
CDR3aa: CASRVSTGNLKETQYF
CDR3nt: TGTGCCAGCAGAGTATCGACAGGGAACCTTAAAGAGACCCAGTACTTC

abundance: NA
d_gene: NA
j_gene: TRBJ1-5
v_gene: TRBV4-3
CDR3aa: CASSQEVTGSQPQHF
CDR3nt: TGCGCCAGCAGCCAAGAAGTGACGGGGTCTCAGCCCCAGCATTTT

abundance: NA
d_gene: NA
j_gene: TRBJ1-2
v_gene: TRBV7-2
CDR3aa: CASSSPGRGGYGYTF
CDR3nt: TGTGCCAGCAGCTCGCCCGGTCGGGGGGGCTATGGCTACACCTTC

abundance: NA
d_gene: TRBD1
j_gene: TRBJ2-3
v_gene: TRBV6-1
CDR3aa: CASSGGTGTSTDTQYF
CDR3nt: TGTGCCAGCAGTGGCGGGACAGGTACTAGCACAGATACGCAGTATTTT

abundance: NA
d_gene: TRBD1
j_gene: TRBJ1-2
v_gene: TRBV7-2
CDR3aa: CASSPGRTGGFYGYTF
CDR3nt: TGTGCCAGCAGCCCTGGGCGGACAGGGGGCTTCTATGGCTACACCTTC

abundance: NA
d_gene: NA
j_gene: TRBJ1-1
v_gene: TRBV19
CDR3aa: CASSIPAGNTEAFF
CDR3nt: TGTGCCAGTAGTATCCCCGCCGGGAACACTGAAGCTTTCTTT

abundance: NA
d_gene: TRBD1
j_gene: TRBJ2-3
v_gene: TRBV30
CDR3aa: CAWSKGAGDTQYF
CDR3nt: TGTGCCTGGAGTAAGGGGGCAGGAGATACGCAGTATTTT

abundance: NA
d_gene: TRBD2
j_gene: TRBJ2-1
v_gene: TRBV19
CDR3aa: CASSKLAGVQQFF
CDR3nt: TGTGCCAGTAGTAAACTCGCGGGAGTCCAGCAGTTCTTC